This T cell receptor (beta chain) is from a study of Ad26.COV2.S vaccination and SARS-CoV-2 variants (dated by TCRdb to the early 2020s). Regarding the research as a whole: Donors in the vaccine arm were drawn from COV1001, a phase I-IIa trial of Ad26.COV2.S in healthy adults that was multicentre, randomized, double-blind and placebo-controlled. The specificity and breadth of SARS-CoV-2-reactive T cell receptors after Ad26.COV2.S vaccination were assessed by TCRbeta repertoire sequencing. Trial participants were randomized into five groups of five, in which low-dose or high-dose Ad26.COV2.S was given once or twice, or placebo was given on both occasions. Investigators did not know the trial group allocation while performing experiments and assessing outcomes. Ad26.COV2.S was given intramuscularly at 5x10^10 or 1x10^11 viral particles, as a single shot or as two shots 56 days apart. The TCR-sequenced set comprised around 32 samples: some 20 Ad26.COV2.S vaccine recipients, 5 placebo recipients and 8 SARS-CoV-2 convalescent individuals. Broader findings and caveats from the paper: Spike-specific TCR breadth was higher in Ad26.COV2.S recipients than in placebo recipients (P = 0.0014). Substantial breadth of spike-specific CD8+ and CD4+ T cell responses was reported after vaccination. Non-spike TCR breadth was comparable between vaccine and placebo recipients, consistent with the vaccine containing only spike. According to the authors, total T cell responses may have been underestimated by the TCR breadth and depth analyses. The study was not powered to compare responses between vaccine doses or regimens.

The intended sense of this specimen's treatment or condition label: 15 to 20 received Ad26.COV2.S at low or high dose, single or two shots; about 5 received placebo; per-sample allocation not given. For vaccine and placebo recipients, repertoires were sequenced using samples collected on day 63 after the first injection. Between 29 July and 7 August 2020, Cohort 1b enrolled 25 adults aged 18-55 years at one site in Boston, USA. Ad26.COV2.S was a replication-incompetent adenovirus type 26 vector that expressed a prefusion-stabilized SARS-CoV-2 spike protein derived from the original Wuhan strain. TCRbeta CDR3 regions were sequenced with the immunoSEQ Assay. After extraction, genomic DNA underwent amplification by bias-controlled multiplex PCR, followed by high-throughput sequencing. In the authors' own workflow: To quantify the absolute abundance of each unique TCRbeta CDR3 region, sequences were collapsed and filtered. T cell fraction was estimated by normalization of TCRbeta template counts to usable DNA, with usable DNA being measured through amplification of reference genes present in all nucleated cells. Repertoire TCRs were annotated as SARS-CoV-2-specific when V gene, CDR3 amino acid sequence and J gene were exactly matched to a known reactive TCR set. The reference SARS-CoV-2 TCR set was obtained from MIRA and was filtered for enrichment in COVID-19-positive ImmuneCODE repertoires, whereby public or cross-reactive TCRs were removed. Using the MIRA antigens, annotated TCRs were further analysed by specific ORF or by position within an ORF. Breadth was defined as annotated unique rearrangements over total unique productive rearrangements; depth was the summed frequency of those rearrangements. TCR breadth was compared between groups using two-sided Wilcoxon rank-sum tests. This immuneACCESS table, as held by TCRdb, lists in-frame sequences with V and J called but not all clones. Of the missing ones, under half trace to an unresolved V gene in checked studies; the others have no known cause. V and J calls and clone size come straight from that table; D and trimming were deduced from the DNA. Counted in this sample were 300,000 to 400,000 clones; 86% of them appeared once. Roughly a tenth of the sample is in the top ten clones.

This clone was seen only a few times. Its antigen is still unknown. No quality values exist for individual bases; no much larger clone is one base distant. CDR1 and CDR2 are read off the germline V gene (reference sequence) as LGHDT and YNNKEL. Trimming leaves V shorter by 2 bases and J shorter by 5 bases, with the junction holding 9 bases beyond the gene matches. Including cysteine and phenylalanine, the CDR3 has 17 amino acids. The retained sequence is limited to the CDR3, 51 bases, with the frame set at the first base. This TCR was recovered from a person aged 18-65 years who received the Ad26.COV2.S COVID-19 vaccine or a placebo. Sequenced here: peripheral blood, sampled in a trial of Ad26.COV2.S vaccine versus placebo. The receptor chain draws on TRBV3-1 (or the pseudogene TRBV3-2) and TRBJ2-1, with 10 bases aligning to TRBD1. The nucleotide sequence reads TGTGCCAGCAGCCAACCATTGACAGGGGGCGCGCACAATGAGCAGTTCTTC. Its product reads: CASSQPLTGGAHNEQFF.